Below, 27 T cell receptor beta chains from the same sample are listed, as sequenced in a study of blood T cell repertoires in COVID-19. Using immunoSEQ multiplex PCR, the repertoire was profiled, and TCRdb retains in-frame clones only, with some absent. The table has some 250,000 clones, approximately 84% seen once. The sequencing input was peripheral blood. The receptor set was obtained from a man aged 45-60 years with active or convalescent COVID-19.

This chain uses TRBV6-4 with TRBJ2-3; TRBD2 matches 14 bases. This CDR3 is 15 amino acids long. V lost 7 bases to trimming and J lost 4 bases; unmatched junction nucleotides: 4. Germline values: CDR1 MRHNA, CDR2 SNTAGT. CDR3 DNA sequence: TGTGCCAGCAATGAGACTAGCGGGGGGGCAGATACGCAGTATTTT. This translates into CASNETSGGADTQYF.

This clone was seen a handful of times. The chain links TRBV7-8 to TRBJ2-2; the match to TRBD2 covers 8 bases. From germline, CDR1 is SGHVS and CDR2 FQNEAQ. The CDR3 contains 17 residues. The V segment lost 2 bases and the J segment 5 bases; nucleotides outside the gene matches: 10. The CDR3 here is CASSLPRLAGRTGELFF. For the CDR3, the DNA is TGTGCCAGCAGCTTACCTCGTTTAGCGGGGAGGACCGGGGAGCTGTTTTTT. Based on the CDR3 plus reference TRBV7-8 and TRBJ2-2, the full variable domain is GAGVSQSPRYKVAKRGQDVALRCDPISGHVSLFWYQQALGQGPEFLTYFQNEAQLDKSGLPSDRFFAERPEGSVSTLKIQRTQQEDSAVYLCASSLPRLAGRTGELFFGEGSRLTVL.

CDR3 coding DNA: TGTGCCACCAGCAGCGCGGACAGCTCAACTAATGAAAAACTGTTTTTT. Protein: CATSSADSSTNEKLFF. This chain links TRBV15 with TRBJ1-4; the D gene is possibly TRBD1 (6 bases). Looked up from germline, CDR1 is LNHNV and CDR2 is YYDKDF (reference sequence). The CDR3 has 16 residues. Trimming removed 3 bases at V and 0 bases at J, with 11 bases between.

This clone was seen once. One junction end disagrees with the germline gene, perhaps due to a read error. The V gene is TRBV4-2, the J gene TRBJ2-1; 8 positions agree with TRBD2. The CDR3 runs 14 residues. Germline V lookup: CDR1 LGHNA, CDR2 YNFKEQ. The CDR3 reads CASSQGTSTNEQFF. The CDR3 DNA follows: TGTGCCAGCAGTCAAGGGACTAGTACCAATGAGCAGTTCTTC.

This clone appeared a single time. The chain is built from TRBV29-1 and TRBJ2-3; TRBD2 might be the D (6 bases). With 6 bases removed from V and 0 bases from J, the gap between germline ends came to 13 bases. Germline V gene sequence: CDR1 SQVTM, CDR2 ANQGSEA. The CDR3 length is 14 residues. The CDR3: CSVGRGSSTDTQYF. Here the CDR3 DNA reads TGCAGCGTAGGTCGGGGGTCTAGCACAGATACGCAGTATTTT.

V gene TRBV5-1 combines with J gene TRBJ1-3; TRBD1 agrees at 7 bases. With 7 bases clipped from V and 2 bases from J, the junction kept 3 bases outside the gene matches. In germline, CDR1 is SGHRS, CDR2 YFSETQ. This CDR3 contains 13 residues. This CDR3 is CASRQGAGNTIYF. The DNA for the CDR3 is TGCGCCAGCCGCCAGGGGGCTGGAAACACCATATATTTT.

The genes are TRBV7-9 and TRBJ2-7; D not resolved. The germline V gene has CDR1 SEHNR and CDR2 FQNEAQ (reference sequence). The CDR3 sequence is 8 residues long. The chain's CDR3 is CGRDEQYF. CDR3 coding DNA: TGTGGTCGGGACGAGCAGTACTTC.

This chain connects TRBV5-1 to TRBJ2-5, with 9 bases that match TRBD2. The CDR3 is made up of 15 amino acids. The junction had 4 bases not matched to a gene; V was cut back by 0 bases and J by 4 bases. Germline loops: CDR1 SGHRS, CDR2 YFSETQ. The CDR3 region is CASSLGTSEGETQYF. In DNA form, the CDR3 reads TGCGCCAGCAGCTTGGGGACTAGCGAGGGAGAGACCCAGTACTTC.

V and J are TRBV5-6 and TRBJ2-5; TRBD2 is a possible D gene (5 bases). Germline lookup yields CDR1 SGHDT and CDR2 YYEEEE. The length of the CDR3 is 14 residues. Trimming stripped 5 bases from V and 3 bases from J, with 14 bases between. The CDR3 nucleotides read TGTGCCAGCAGTAAACCGGGAAACGAAGAGACCCAGTACTTC. It is translated as CASSKPGNEETQYF. The variable domain in full, with the rest retrieved from reference TRBV5-6 and TRBJ2-5, is DAGVTQSPTHLIKTRGQQVTLRCSPKSGHDTVSWYQQALGQGPQFIFQYYEEEERQRGNFPDRFSGHQFPNYSSELNVNALLLGDSALYLCASSKPGNEETQYFGPGTRLLVL.

V and J are TRBV10-3 and TRBJ2-3, with 12 positions matching TRBD2. Per the germline V gene, CDR1 is ENHRY and CDR2 is SYGVKD. This CDR3 is built from 17 residues. The V segment lost 10 bases and the J segment 0 bases; nucleotides outside the gene matches: 11. CDR3 amino acids: CATRVSSGGASTDTQYF. The CDR3 coding sequence is TGTGCCACCAGGGTGTCTAGCGGGGGGGCCAGCACAGATACGCAGTATTTT.

The rearrangement uses TRBV2 and TRBJ2-5, with D possibly being TRBD1 (5 bases). Germline CDR1 SNHLY, CDR2 FYNNEI. The ends were cut back, 6 bases at V and 3 bases at J, with 8 bases in the middle. The CDR3 consists of 12 residues. CDR3 region: CASRQVKETQYF. In nucleotides, the CDR3 is TGTGCCAGCAGACAGGTCAAAGAGACCCAGTACTTC.

This clone has just one count. The chain is built from TRBV18 and TRBJ1-3; the match to TRBD1 covers 8 bases. J was trimmed by 2 bases and V by 2 bases; bases with no gene match: 2. The CDR3 extends over 15 amino acids. From germline, CDR1 is KGHSH and CDR2 LQKENI. CDR3: CASSPDRGTGNTIYF. CDR3 sequence (DNA): TGTGCCAGCTCACCAGACAGGGGAACTGGAAACACCATATATTTT.

The chain is built from TRBV29-1 and TRBJ1-1; D uncertain. Germline CDR1 is SQVTM and CDR2 is ANQGSEA. Trimming took off 2 bases at V and 5 bases at J, with 12 bases between the two ends. The CDR3 length is 13 residues. The CDR3 here is CSVESGVRTEAFF. The CDR3 coding sequence is TGCAGCGTTGAATCCGGGGTCAGGACTGAAGCTTTCTTT.

The chain joins TRBV6-5 to TRBJ2-2, with D possibly being TRBD2 (5 bases). Trimming removed 0 bases from V and 1 base from J, with 6 bases in between. Germline CDR1 MNHEY, CDR2 SVGAGI. The CDR3 runs to 15 residues. The CDR3, as DNA: TGTGCCAGCAGTTACTCGGGAGAGAACACCGGGGAGCTGTTTTTT. Translated: CASSYSGENTGELFF.

The V call is TRBV6-6, the J call TRBJ1-1, with a weak D call TRBD1 (5 bases). The length of the CDR3 is 14 residues. Germline lookup yields CDR1 MNHNY and CDR2 SVGAGI (reference sequence). Deletions cut 6 bases from V and 7 bases from J, with 18 bases between. The CDR3 sequence: CASSSGVGPNEAFF. Here the CDR3 DNA reads TGTGCCAGCAGCTCGGGGGTGGGGCCCAATGAAGCTTTCTTT.

The chain uses TRBV2 and TRBJ2-1; TRBD2 matches 14 bases. Per germline, CDR1 SNHLY and CDR2 FYNNEI. Germline trimming cut 6 bases from V and 5 bases from J; bases unmatched to any gene: 6. The CDR3 spans 16 residues. This CDR3 is CASRLGLAGGHNEQFF. The DNA of the CDR3 is TGTGCCAGCAGACTCGGACTAGCGGGGGGACACAATGAGCAGTTCTTC. Combining the CDR3 with reference TRBV2 and TRBJ2-1 gives the whole variable domain EPEVTQTPSHQVTQMGQEVILRCVPISNHLYFYWYRQILGQKVEFLVSFYNNEISEKSEIFDDQFSVERPDGSNFTLKIRSTKLEDSAMYFCASRLGLAGGHNEQFFGPGTRLTVL.

This chain connects TRBV4-3 to TRBJ2-1; 9 bases are a match to TRBD2. This CDR3 region has 17 residues. V dropped 0 bases and J dropped 6; count of bases not matched to a gene: 9. Germline V gene data show CDR1 as LGHNA and CDR2 as YSLEER. In DNA, the CDR3 is TGCGCCAGCAGCCAAGATTGGGCTAGCGGGAACCCCAATGAGCAGTTCTTC. This encodes CASSQDWASGNPNEQFF.

V gene TRBV3-1 (or the pseudogene TRBV3-2) combines with J gene TRBJ1-2; D remains ambiguous. From germline, CDR1 is LGHDT and CDR2 YNNKEL (reference sequence). V dropped 2 bases and J dropped 7 bases, with 5 bases sitting between them. The length of the CDR3 is 11 residues. The CDR3 reads CASSQLSGYTF. The CDR3 bases are TGTGCCAGCAGCCAATTGAGTGGCTACACCTTC.

This rearrangement joins TRBV5-1 to TRBJ1-5; 8 positions agree with TRBD1. With 2 bases clipped from V and 2 bases from J, the junction kept 3 bases outside the gene matches. Germline V CDR1 and CDR2: SGHRS, YFSETQ. CDR3 length: 15 amino acids. The CDR3 DNA reads TGCGCCAGCAGCTTAGGGACAGGTGGCAATCAGCCCCAGCATTTT. Its protein product is CASSLGTGGNQPQHF.

The chain joins TRBV19 to TRBJ1-1; D call uncertain. This CDR3 contains 13 residues. Germline V gives CDR1 LNHDA, CDR2 SQIVND (reference sequence). Trimming pared 6 bases from V and 0 bases from J, leaving 8 bases between. For the CDR3, the DNA is TGTGCCAGTAGATACACAGTGAACACTGAAGCTTTCTTT. Its protein is CASRYTVNTEAFF.

This clone was observed a few times. The rearrangement uses TRBV6-6 and TRBJ1-1, with D uncertain. The CDR3 is 12 residues long. CDR1 MNHNY and CDR2 SVGAGI come from the germline V gene (reference sequence). The V gene lost 2 bases and the J gene lost 8 bases, with 9 bases spanning the gap. The CDR3 nucleotides read TGTGCCAGCAGTTACGGGCAGAACGAAGCTTTCTTT. Protein product: CASSYGQNEAFF.

V gene TRBV5-4 combines with J gene TRBJ2-1; possibly TRBD1 for D (5 bases). Between the trimmed V and J ends, which lost 4 bases and 6 bases, there was a span of 11 bases. The CDR3 totals 13 residues. Looked up from germline, CDR1 is SGHNT and CDR2 is YYREEE (reference sequence). The CDR3 loop is CASSRAGFNEQFF. CDR3 nucleotides: TGTGCCAGCAGCCGGGCAGGGTTCAATGAGCAGTTCTTC.

This sequence joins TRBV6-5 and TRBJ2-1; D remains ambiguous. The CDR3 runs 15 residues. The germline gives CDR1 MNHEY, CDR2 SVGAGI. With 6 bases removed from V and 0 bases from J, the gap between germline ends came to 12 bases. CDR3 sequence: CASRRESSSYNEQFF. CDR3 sequence (DNA): TGTGCCAGCAGACGCGAATCTAGCTCCTACAATGAGCAGTTCTTC.

The chain couples TRBV28 to TRBJ1-6; D remains ambiguous. V lost 5 bases to trimming and J lost 1 base, with 18 bases between them. Germline V lookup: CDR1 MDHEN, CDR2 SYDVKM. The CDR3 covers 18 residues. This CDR3 reads CASSPPSLGSSYNSPLHF. In DNA, the CDR3 is TGTGCCAGCAGTCCCCCCTCTTTGGGCAGTTCCTATAATTCACCCCTCCACTTT. Variable domain in full (rest from reference TRBV28 and TRBJ1-6): DVKVTQSSRYLVKRTGEKVFLECVQDMDHENMFWYRQDPGLGLRLIYFSYDVKMKEKGDIPEGYSVSREKKERFSLILESASTNQTSMYLCASSPPSLGSSYNSPLHFGNGTRLTVT.

This clone was counted a single time. This sequence joins TRBV10-3 and TRBJ1-2; D is uncertain. V was shortened by 0 bases and J by 4 bases, with 15 bases between the two germline ends. This CDR3 comprises 16 residues. Germline V gives CDR1 ENHRY, CDR2 SYGVKD. The CDR3 nucleotides read TGTGCCATCAGTGAGTCGGGCCGGGGAGATGGCTATGGCTACACCTTC. Translation gives CAISESGRGDGYGYTF.

This chain links TRBV6-6 with TRBJ1-1; possibly TRBD1 for D (5 bases). The germline gives CDR1 MNHNY, CDR2 SVGAGI (reference sequence). The CDR3 spans 15 residues. The V end lost 8 bases, the J end lost 1 base, and 17 bases lay between the germline ends. In nucleotides, the CDR3 is TGTGCCAGCTCTCCCGGGGGAGGCACGAACACTGAAGCTTTCTTT. Protein sequence: CASSPGGGTNTEAFF.

The chain joins TRBV6-2 or TRBV6-3 to TRBJ2-1; 10 bases are a match to TRBD2. CDR1 and CDR2 (germline): MNHEY, SVGEGT. The CDR3 is 18 amino acids. V was pared by 2 bases and J by 5 bases, with 12 bases of the junction left unmatched. The CDR3 DNA sequence: TGTGCCAGCAGTTACCGACTAGCGGGTGGAGTTAGGGACAATGAGCAGTTCTTC. Amino acid sequence: CASSYRLAGGVRDNEQFF.